These 26 T cell receptor beta chains were sequenced from one sample in a study of blood T cell repertoires in COVID-19. This table comes from immunoSEQ multiplex PCR, and its TCRdb copy is limited to in-frame clones, with some not included. The sample contains a few hundred thousand clones, 80% to 90% of which appear only once. The specimen sequenced was PBMCs or T cells enriched from blood (not recorded which). These receptors all come from a woman aged 45 to 65 who had recovered from COVID-19.

The gene calls are TRBV21-1 and TRBJ2-7; the DNA was not compared with TRBD2, the D call given in the table. TRBV21-1 is a listed pseudogene. The CDR3 covers 17 residues. The CDR3 loop reads CASTANFLGGGSYEQYF. As DNA, the CDR3 is TGTGCCAGCACCGCAAACTTTCTAGGCGGGGGATCCTACGAGCAGTACTTC.

The rearrangement uses TRBV2 and TRBJ2-7; 13 bases align to TRBD2. This CDR3 has 15 residues. The trim removed 5 bases at V and 5 bases at J, leaving 6 bases unmatched. Germline CDR1 is SNHLY and CDR2 is FYNNEI. The CDR3 sequence is CASSYRTSGGDEQYF. CDR3 coding DNA: TGTGCCAGCAGTTACAGAACTAGCGGGGGGGACGAGCAGTACTTC.

V is TRBV19 and J is TRBJ2-5, with 13 bases identical to TRBD2. V was pared by 5 bases and J by 1 base, with 13 bases of the junction left unmatched. CDR3 length: 19 residues. The V gene's germline CDR1 is LNHDA and CDR2 SQIVND (reference sequence). The CDR3, as DNA: TGTGCCAGTAGTTTAAGACTAGCGGGGGGCCGTACCTTCCAAGAGACCCAGTACTTC. This codes for CASSLRLAGGRTFQETQYF.

The chain recombines TRBV27 with TRBJ1-1; perhaps TRBD1 as D (5 bases). Germline V gene data show CDR1 as MNHEY and CDR2 as SMNVEV (reference sequence). The CDR3 loop spans 16 amino acids. Trimming removed 5 bases at V and 0 bases at J, with 16 bases between. The CDR3 DNA sequence: TGTGCCAGCAGTCCACAGGTAGCTTTTATGAACACTGAAGCTTTCTTT. It is translated as CASSPQVAFMNTEAFF.

This chain connects TRBV4-1 to TRBJ2-1, with 8 bases aligning to TRBD2. The CDR3 loop spans 16 amino acids. Germline values: CDR1 MGHRA, CDR2 YSYEKL. V shed 0 bases and J 4 bases; nucleotides not matched to a gene: 5. The CDR3 nucleotides are TGCGCCAGCAGCCAAGAAATAGCGGGGTTATACAATGAGCAGTTCTTC. This sequence encodes CASSQEIAGLYNEQFF.

There are a few counts of this clone. J is TRBJ1-2 and V is TRBV5-5; a weak D match, TRBD1 (5 bases). The CDR3 extends over 14 amino acids. The germline V gene has CDR1 SGHKS and CDR2 YYEKEE (reference sequence). Trimming pared 0 bases from V and 7 bases from J, leaving 13 bases between. The CDR3 loop reads CASSLASGERGYTF. The CDR3 coding sequence is TGTGCCAGCAGCTTGGCCTCGGGGGAGCGTGGCTACACCTTC.

Only one count was recorded for this clone. The rearrangement links TRBV28 to TRBJ1-3; D is uncertain. V dropped 3 bases and J dropped 0 bases, with 12 bases sitting between them. Germline assignment: CDR1 MDHEN and CDR2 SYDVKM. The CDR3 has 16 amino acids. The CDR3 region is CASSLWAASSGNTIYF. In DNA, the CDR3 is TGTGCCAGCAGTTTGTGGGCAGCCAGCTCTGGAAACACCATATATTTT. Full variable domain (missing parts from reference TRBV28 and TRBJ1-3): DVKVTQSSRYLVKRTGEKVFLECVQDMDHENMFWYRQDPGLGLRLIYFSYDVKMKEKGDIPEGYSVSREKKERFSLILESASTNQTSMYLCASSLWAASSGNTIYFGEGSWLTVV.

This chain links TRBV19 with TRBJ1-5, with D perhaps matching TRBD1 (5 bases). V gave up 11 bases and J gave up 4 bases, with 15 bases separating them. The CDR3 extends over 13 amino acids. CDR1 and CDR2 (germline): LNHDA, SQIVND (reference sequence). CDR3 coding DNA: TGTGCCGGCGGGACTACCGCTAATCAGCCCCAGCATTTT. Translated, it gives CAGGTTANQPQHF.

The chain couples TRBV12-3 or TRBV12-4 to TRBJ2-1, with TRBD1 identical over 10 bases. The CDR3 length is 13 residues. The trim removed 6 bases at V and 8 bases at J, leaving 4 bases unmatched. This chain's CDR3 is CASRDRGHHEQFF. CDR3 bases: TGTGCCAGCAGAGACAGGGGGCACCATGAGCAGTTCTTC.

This sequence joins TRBV12-3 or TRBV12-4 and TRBJ2-7; D possibly corresponds to TRBD1 (6 bases). CDR3 size: 11 residues. V lost 8 bases to trimming and J lost 5 bases, with 10 bases between them. The CDR3 nucleotides read TGTGCCAGCGTCCAGGGGCACGAGCAGTACTTC. Protein product: CASVQGHEQYF.

The chain links TRBV21-1 to TRBJ1-5. TRBV21-1 is a pseudogene locus. The CDR3 contains 13 residues. The CDR3 protein is CASRRDSNQPQHF. The CDR3 DNA reads TGTGCCAGCAGAAGAGATAGCAATCAGCCCCAGCATTTT.

This sequence joins TRBV2 and TRBJ1-5; perhaps TRBD1 as D (6 bases). This CDR3 spans 14 amino acids. V was shortened by 9 bases and J by 4 bases, with 16 bases between the two germline ends. The germline V gene has CDR1 SNHLY and CDR2 FYNNEI. The CDR3 loop is CASRYETGNQPQHF. The CDR3 coding sequence is TGTGCCAGTAGATATGAGACAGGAAATCAGCCCCAGCATTTT.

J is TRBJ2-1 and V is TRBV7-2; D ambiguous. The CDR3 sequence is 16 residues long. V was clipped by 4 bases and J by 0 bases, with 13 bases between them. Germline lookup yields CDR1 SGHTA and CDR2 FQGNSA. CDR3 loop: CASSSQSRSSYNEQFF. The CDR3 DNA follows: TGTGCCAGCAGCTCGCAATCACGTAGCTCCTACAATGAGCAGTTCTTC.

This clone has more than one count but fewer than ten. The chain has TRBV5-1 and TRBJ2-2; possibly TRBD2 for D (5 bases). The CDR3 sequence is 15 residues long. V lost 4 bases and J lost 0, with 10 bases in between. Germline V gene data show CDR1 as SGHRS and CDR2 as YFSETQ. Written as DNA, the CDR3 is TGCGCCAGCAGCCGGAGGACCCCGAACACCGGGGAGCTGTTTTTT. Protein sequence: CASSRRTPNTGELFF.

The chain joins TRBV7-5 to TRBJ2-1; TRBD2 reflects the table's D call only, with no check against the DNA. TRBV7-5 is recorded as a pseudogene. This CDR3 spans 20 amino acids. CDR3 loop: CARPGLAGGPNPRLEGEQFF. The DNA for the CDR3 is TGTGCCAGACCGGGACTAGCGGGGGGGCCGAATCCGAGACTCGAGGGTGAGCAGTTCTTC.

The rearrangement uses TRBV18 and TRBJ1-1; unclear D gene. Germline V gene lookup returns CDR1 KGHSH and CDR2 LQKENI. V shed 2 bases and J shed 10 bases, with 14 bases lying between them. The CDR3 contains 13 residues. As DNA, the CDR3 is TGTGCCAGCTCACCAGATCGAGGGTTTGGAGCTTTCTTT. Translation: CASSPDRGFGAFF.

This clone occurred a few times. The chain couples TRBV4-3 to TRBJ2-7, with TRBD2 matching over 10 bases. The CDR3 extends over 16 amino acids. Germline CDR1 and CDR2: LGHNA and YSLEER. J lost 3 bases, V lost 0 bases, and 5 bases had no gene match. The CDR3 nucleotides are TGCGCCAGCAGCCAAGAAGTTAGCGGGGGGTACTACGAGCAGTACTTC. This encodes CASSQEVSGGYYEQYF.

The chain employs TRBV30 and TRBJ1-1; 8 nucleotides agree with TRBD1. The germline V gene has CDR1 GTSNPN and CDR2 SVGIG (reference sequence). The CDR3 has 13 residues. The V and J ends lost 2 bases and 4 bases, in that order; junction bases with no gene match: 3. CDR3 protein: CAWSQDRGTEAFF. CDR3 in DNA: TGTGCCTGGAGTCAAGACAGGGGCACTGAAGCTTTCTTT.

The chain uses TRBV19 and TRBJ2-3; TRBD2 agrees at 12 bases. The CDR3 sequence is 18 residues long. V gave up 5 bases and J gave up 3 bases; unmatched junction bases: 12. CDR1 and CDR2 from the germline V gene are LNHDA and SQIVND (reference sequence). CDR3 protein: CASSGTSLAGGQTDTQYF. As DNA, the CDR3 is TGTGCCAGTAGTGGGACATCTCTAGCGGGGGGGCAAACAGATACGCAGTATTTT.

This clone is a singleton in its sample. This rearrangement joins TRBV6-2 or TRBV6-3 to TRBJ1-2; TRBD1 might be the D (6 bases). V was cut by 2 bases and J by 2 bases, with 12 bases left in between. This CDR3 region has 15 residues. The germline V gene has CDR1 MNHEY and CDR2 SVGEGT. In DNA, the CDR3 is TGTGCCAGCAGTTACATCAGGGGAGACAACTATGGCTACACCTTC. This encodes CASSYIRGDNYGYTF.

This clone was found once. The genes are TRBV5-4 and TRBJ2-1; TRBD1 matches at 7 bases. V dropped 0 bases and J dropped 10; count of bases not matched to a gene: 13. Germline loops: CDR1 SGHNT, CDR2 YYREEE (reference sequence). CDR3 size: 16 residues. The CDR3 region is CASSLGDRVLGREQFF. The CDR3 bases are TGTGCCAGCAGCTTGGGTGACAGGGTTCTTGGGCGGGAGCAGTTCTTC. The complete variable domain, with remaining parts taken from reference TRBV5-4 and TRBJ2-1, reads ETGVTQSPTHLIKTRGQQVTLRCSSQSGHNTVSWYQQALGQGPQFIFQYYREEENGRGNFPPRFSGLQFPNYSSELNVNALELDDSALYLCASSLGDRVLGREQFFGPGTRLTVL.

This sequence joins TRBV7-9 and TRBJ2-1; 10 bases fit TRBD2. J lost 0 bases, V lost 2 bases, and 10 bases had no gene match. The germline V gene encodes CDR1 SEHNR and CDR2 FQNEAQ (reference sequence). This CDR3 comprises 19 residues. The CDR3 spells CASSLKYSSGGSSYNEQFF. CDR3 DNA: TGTGCCAGCAGCTTAAAGTACTCTAGCGGGGGCAGCTCCTACAATGAGCAGTTCTTC.

The chain employs TRBV29-1 and TRBJ1-1; perhaps TRBD1 as D (6 bases). This CDR3 spans 12 amino acids. Looked up from germline, CDR1 is SQVTM and CDR2 is ANQGSEA. The V end was cut by 6 bases, the J end by 6 bases, with 14 bases between. The CDR3 region is CSVQQGEAEAFF. CDR3 bases: TGCAGCGTACAACAGGGAGAGGCTGAAGCTTTCTTT.

V is TRBV29-1 and J is TRBJ2-5, with 7 bases that match TRBD2. In germline, CDR1 is SQVTM, CDR2 ANQGSEA. The length of the CDR3 is 15 residues. After removal of 6 bases from V and 5 bases from J, the junction contained 15 bases not matched to a gene. DNA for the CDR3: TGCAGCGTGGATCGGTGGAGGGGAGGGTCGGAGACCCAGTACTTC. It is translated as CSVDRWRGGSETQYF.

The rearrangement links TRBV7-9 to TRBJ1-2, with 8 bases lining up with TRBD1. The V gene end was trimmed by 4 bases and the J gene end by 0 bases; junction bases not matched to a gene: 4. CDR3 length: 15 residues. Germline values: CDR1 SEHNR, CDR2 FQNEAQ (reference sequence). The CDR3: CASSSWTGPNYGYTF. The CDR3 DNA is TGTGCCAGCAGCTCCTGGACAGGGCCTAACTATGGCTACACCTTC.

Written as DNA, the CDR3 is TGTGCCATCAGTGACCCTAGACAGGGGAGCTCCTACAATGAGCAGTTCTTC. Residues: CAISDPRQGSSYNEQFF. The chain recombines TRBV10-3 with TRBJ2-1, with 8 nucleotides matching TRBD1. Unmatched junction bases numbered 7, after V lost 3 bases and J lost 0 bases. The CDR3 is made up of 17 amino acids. Per germline, CDR1 ENHRY and CDR2 SYGVKD.